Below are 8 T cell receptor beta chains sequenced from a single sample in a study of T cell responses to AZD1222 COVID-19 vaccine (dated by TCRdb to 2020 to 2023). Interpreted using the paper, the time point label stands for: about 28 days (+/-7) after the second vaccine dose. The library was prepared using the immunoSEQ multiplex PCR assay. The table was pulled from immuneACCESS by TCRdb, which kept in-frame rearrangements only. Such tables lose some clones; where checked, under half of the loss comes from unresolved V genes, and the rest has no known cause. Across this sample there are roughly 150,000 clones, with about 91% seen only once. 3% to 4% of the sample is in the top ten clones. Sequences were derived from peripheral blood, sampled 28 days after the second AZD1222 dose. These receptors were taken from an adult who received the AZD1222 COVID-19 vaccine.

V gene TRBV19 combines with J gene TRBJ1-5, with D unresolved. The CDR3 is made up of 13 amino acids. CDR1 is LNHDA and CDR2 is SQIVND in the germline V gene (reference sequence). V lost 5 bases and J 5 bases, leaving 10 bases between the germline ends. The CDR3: CASSPNRDQPQHF. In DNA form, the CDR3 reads TGTGCCAGTAGTCCAAACAGAGATCAGCCCCAGCATTTT. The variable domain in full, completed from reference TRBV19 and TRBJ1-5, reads DGGITQSPKYLFRKEGQNVTLSCEQNLNHDAMYWYRQDPGQGLRLIYYSQIVNDFQKGDIAEGYSVSREKKESFPLTVTSAQKNPTAFYLCASSPNRDQPQHFGDGTRLSIL.

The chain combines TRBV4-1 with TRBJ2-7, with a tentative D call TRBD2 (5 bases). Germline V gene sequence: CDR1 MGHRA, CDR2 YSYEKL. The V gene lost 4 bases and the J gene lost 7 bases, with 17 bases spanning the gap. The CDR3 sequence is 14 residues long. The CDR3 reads CASSLREGGGEQYF. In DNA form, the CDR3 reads TGCGCCAGCAGCCTCCGGGAAGGAGGTGGAGAGCAGTACTTC.

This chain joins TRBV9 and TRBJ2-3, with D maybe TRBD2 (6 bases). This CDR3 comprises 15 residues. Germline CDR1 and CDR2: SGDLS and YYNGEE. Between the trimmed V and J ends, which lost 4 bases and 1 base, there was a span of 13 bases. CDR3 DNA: TGTGCCAGCAGCCCCGTTGTAGCGGGCACAGATACGCAGTATTTT. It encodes CASSPVVAGTDTQYF.

Written as DNA, the CDR3 is TGTGCCAGCAGTTTATCGGCGGGGTCTCGATCACCCCTCCACTTT. Translation gives CASSLSAGSRSPLHF. V usage is TRBV27 and J usage is TRBJ1-6; D gene unclear. Between the trimmed V and J ends, which lost 0 bases and 10 bases, there was a span of 13 bases. Germline V lookup: CDR1 MNHEY, CDR2 SMNVEV (reference sequence). The CDR3 runs to 15 residues.

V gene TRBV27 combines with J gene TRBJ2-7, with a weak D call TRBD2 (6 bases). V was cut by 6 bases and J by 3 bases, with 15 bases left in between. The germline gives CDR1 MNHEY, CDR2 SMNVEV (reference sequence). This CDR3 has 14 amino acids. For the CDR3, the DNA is TGTGCCAGCAGGTCTGCGGGACGAGGCTACGAGCAGTACTTC. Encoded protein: CASRSAGRGYEQYF.

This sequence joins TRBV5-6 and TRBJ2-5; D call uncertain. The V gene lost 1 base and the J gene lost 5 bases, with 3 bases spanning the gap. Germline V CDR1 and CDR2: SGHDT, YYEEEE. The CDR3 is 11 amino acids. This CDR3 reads CASSLKETQYF. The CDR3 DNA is TGTGCCAGCAGCTTGAAGGAGACCCAGTACTTC.

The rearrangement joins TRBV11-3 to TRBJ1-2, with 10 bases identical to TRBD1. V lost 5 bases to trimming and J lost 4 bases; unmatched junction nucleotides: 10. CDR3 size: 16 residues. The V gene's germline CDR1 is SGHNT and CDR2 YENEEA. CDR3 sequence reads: CASSKVMGQGFYGYTF. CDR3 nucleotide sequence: TGTGCCAGCAGCAAAGTTATGGGACAGGGGTTCTATGGCTACACCTTC. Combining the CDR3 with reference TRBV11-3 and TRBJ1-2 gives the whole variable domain EAGVVQSPRYKIIEKKQPVAFWCNPISGHNTLYWYLQNLGQGPELLIRYENEEAVDDSQLPKDRFSAERLKGVDSTLKIQPAELGDSAVYLCASSKVMGQGFYGYTFGSGTRLTVV.

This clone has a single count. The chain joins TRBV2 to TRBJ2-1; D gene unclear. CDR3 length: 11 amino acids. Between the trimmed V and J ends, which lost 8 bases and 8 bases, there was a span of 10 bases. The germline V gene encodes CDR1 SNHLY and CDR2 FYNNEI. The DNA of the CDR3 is TGTGCCAGCGCGGAGCTTTATGAGCAGTTCTTC. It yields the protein CASAELYEQFF.